This T cell receptor (beta chain) was documented in a study of T cell repertoires in cytomegalovirus infection. Study-wide background: CMV infection and matching HLA type were both indicated by public TCR beta signatures. General study findings and limits: HLA-C-restricted CMV clonotypes gave the most frequent clonotype in two of eight donors. Identification of carriers of CMV plus the relevant HLA was achieved through cumulative public TCR beta family frequency.

This clonotype was counted only a few times. The antigen is not known. The germline gives CDR1 SGHVS, CDR2 FNYEAQ. The CDR3 runs 15 residues. V lost 1 base to trimming and J lost 7 bases; unmatched junction nucleotides: 7. TCRdb independently ran MiXCR on the reads; one entry per CDR3 protein. The table shows 85,000 to 130,000 distinct CDR3 sequences, with 20% to 30% occurring only once. This receptor was obtained from a human donor in good health (CMV status not recorded). Some clones in this sample may be carry-over from other donors' samples. The sequencing input was CD8+ T cells from PBMCs. The gene calls are TRBV7-6 and TRBJ2-7; 10 bases are shared with TRBD1. CDR3 loop: CASSLETGGKKEQYF. Written as DNA, the CDR3 is TGTGCCAGCAGCTTAGAGACAGGGGGCAAGAAAGAGCAGTACTTC.